Below, 3 T cell receptor beta chains from the same sample are listed, as sequenced in a study of CD8+CD57+ T cells in acquired aplastic anemia. TCR beta VDJ and CDR3 were profiled, and genomic DNA was the template. TCRdb fed the reads into MiXCR, producing one record per CDR3 protein. The table records over 150,000 distinct CDR3 sequences, nearly 65% of them present only once. An expansion of CD8+CD57+ cells by flow cytometry had been shown in patients chosen for sequencing. The sequencing sample was made of sorted CD4+, CD8+, or CD8+CD57+ T cells (not recorded which) from PBMCs. These receptors originate from a human donor with aplastic anemia.

The gene calls are TRBV6-4 and TRBJ2-2; D ambiguous. The germline V gene encodes CDR1 MRHNA and CDR2 SNTAGT. The CDR3 has 13 residues. With 3 bases removed from V and 1 base from J, the gap between germline ends came to 3 bases. The CDR3 nucleotides read TGTGCCAGCAGTGAGGGGAACACCGGGGAGCTGTTTTTT. Translated: CASSEGNTGELFF.

This clonotype was seen ten or more times. This rearrangement joins TRBV5-6 to TRBJ1-3, with D maybe TRBD1 (5 bases). The CDR3 is 13 amino acids. The germline V and J ends were trimmed by 3 bases and 4 bases, with 8 bases remaining between them. Germline V CDR1 and CDR2: SGHDT, YYEEEE. The CDR3: CASSSHRGNTIYF. DNA for the CDR3: TGTGCCAGCAGCTCCCACAGGGGAAACACCATATATTTT.

V and J are TRBV10-3 and TRBJ2-7, with no clear D. Germline V gene sequence: CDR1 ENHRY, CDR2 SYGVKD. The CDR3 loop spans 14 amino acids. V was pared by 6 bases and J by 2 bases, with 14 bases between. DNA for the CDR3: TGTGCCATCAGCGAGGCGGTGATCCCCTACGAGCAGTACTTC. As protein: CAISEAVIPYEQYF.